These 10 T cell receptor beta chains share one sample of origin, sequenced in a study of blood T cell repertoires in COVID-19. The data were produced by immunoSEQ multiplex PCR, yet TCRdb's version contains in-frame clones alone and is incomplete. The data hold fewer than 45,000 clones, with 85% observed a single time. The sample was peripheral blood. Every receptor here comes from a human donor in a cohort sampled during active COVID-19.

This sequence joins TRBV9 and TRBJ2-5; 11 nucleotides align to TRBD2. This CDR3 has 15 residues. V dropped 1 base and J dropped 8; count of bases not matched to a gene: 7. CDR1 is SGDLS and CDR2 is YYNGEE in the germline V gene. This CDR3 reads CASSVRSGGADTQYF. The CDR3 nucleotides are TGTGCCAGCAGCGTACGTAGCGGGGGGGCGGATACCCAGTACTTC.

V gene TRBV5-1 combines with J gene TRBJ1-2; possible D gene TRBD1, 5 bases. CDR3 length: 14 amino acids. Germline CDR1 and CDR2: SGHRS and YFSETQ. V was shortened by 0 bases and J by 7 bases, with 13 bases between the two germline ends. CDR3 region: CASSLGQPLGGYTF. The CDR3 DNA reads as TGCGCCAGCAGCTTGGGACAGCCATTGGGTGGCTACACCTTC.

V gene TRBV9 combines with J gene TRBJ2-1; 8 bases fit TRBD2. Germline CDR1 reads SGDLS; CDR2 reads YYNGEE. V shed 2 bases, J shed 8 bases, and the junction held 6 bases outside the gene matches. The CDR3 totals 14 residues. The chain's CDR3 is CASSVGLDKDEQFF. CDR3 bases: TGTGCCAGCAGCGTGGGACTAGATAAAGATGAGCAGTTCTTC. The complete variable domain, with remaining parts taken from reference TRBV9 and TRBJ2-1, reads DSGVTQTPKHLITATGQRVTLRCSPRSGDLSVYWYQQSLDQGLQFLIQYYNGEERAKGNILERFSAQQFPDLHSELNLSSLELGDSALYFCASSVGLDKDEQFFGPGTRLTVL.

This chain joins TRBV6-5 and TRBJ2-5; TRBD1 agrees at 12 bases. The germline V gene encodes CDR1 MNHEY and CDR2 SVGAGI. CDR3 length equals 15 residues. The V gene end was trimmed by 1 base and the J gene end by 5 bases; junction bases not matched to a gene: 2. The CDR3 nucleotides read TGTGCCAGCAGTTACTGGGACAGGGGGCACGAGACCCAGTACTTC. It codes for CASSYWDRGHETQYF.

The chain uses TRBV28 and TRBJ1-2, with 9 positions matching TRBD1. Germline V gene lookup returns CDR1 MDHEN and CDR2 SYDVKM. The CDR3 extends over 16 amino acids. Losses at the gene ends were 5 bases for V and 4 bases for J; bases not matched to a gene: 11. In DNA form, the CDR3 reads TGTGCCAGCAGTCCACCTCCGGGACAGGGCTCCTATGGCTACACCTTC. Translating gives CASSPPPGQGSYGYTF.

V usage is TRBV11-2 and J usage is TRBJ2-3, with TRBD2 matching 10 bases. CDR1 SGHAT and CDR2 FQNNGV come from the germline V gene. V lost 6 bases and J lost 6; bases outside the gene matches: 9. The CDR3 sequence is 15 residues long. CDR3 DNA sequence: TGTGCCAGCAGATCCAGCGGGGGGGGAAGGGATACGCAGTATTTT. It codes for CASRSSGGGRDTQYF.

The V gene is TRBV9, the J gene TRBJ2-1; 9 bases fit TRBD2. In germline, CDR1 is SGDLS, CDR2 YYNGEE. The CDR3 totals 16 residues. V lost 6 bases to trimming and J lost 9 bases; unmatched junction nucleotides: 16. The CDR3 nucleotides are TGTGCCAGCAATTGGTTGGCGGGGGGGCTCTCGGGTGAGCAGTTCTTC. Protein sequence: CASNWLAGGLSGEQFF.

The rearrangement joins TRBV6-6 to TRBJ1-3, with D possibly TRBD1 on 6 matching bases. The CDR3 consists of 15 residues. The germline gives CDR1 MNHNY, CDR2 SVGAGI (reference sequence). The germline V and J ends were trimmed by 6 bases and 4 bases, with 16 bases remaining between them. The CDR3 reads CASSKTTGSGNTIYF. CDR3 nucleotides: TGTGCCAGCAGCAAGACAACAGGGTCCGGAAACACCATATATTTT.

This chain uses TRBV5-6 with TRBJ2-7, with 10 bases matching TRBD2. Per the germline V gene, CDR1 is SGHDT and CDR2 is YYEEEE. The CDR3 loop spans 15 amino acids. J was trimmed by 9 bases and V by 4 bases; bases with no gene match: 13. The CDR3 here is CASSRPLAGAGGQYF. In nucleotides, the CDR3 is TGTGCCAGCAGCCGACCGCTAGCGGGGGCCGGGGGGCAGTACTTC.

The genes are TRBV2 and TRBJ1-2; maybe TRBD1 (6 bases). V dropped 4 bases and J dropped 6 bases, with 12 bases sitting between them. The germline gives CDR1 SNHLY, CDR2 FYNNEI. This CDR3 is 13 amino acids long. CDR3 sequence reads: CASSVLGGNGYTF. Written as DNA, the CDR3 is TGTGCCAGCAGTGTTCTTGGGGGCAATGGCTACACCTTC.